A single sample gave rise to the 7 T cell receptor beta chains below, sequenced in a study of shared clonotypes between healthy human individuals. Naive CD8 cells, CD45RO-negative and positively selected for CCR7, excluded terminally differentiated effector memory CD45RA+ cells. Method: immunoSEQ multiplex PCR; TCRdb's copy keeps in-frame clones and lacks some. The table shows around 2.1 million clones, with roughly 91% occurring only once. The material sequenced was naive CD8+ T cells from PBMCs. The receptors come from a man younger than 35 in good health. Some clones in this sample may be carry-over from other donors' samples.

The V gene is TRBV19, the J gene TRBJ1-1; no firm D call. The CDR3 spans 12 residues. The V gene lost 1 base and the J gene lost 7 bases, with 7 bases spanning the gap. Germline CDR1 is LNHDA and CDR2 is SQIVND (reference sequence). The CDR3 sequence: CASSIARVEAFF. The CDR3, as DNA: TGTGCCAGTAGTATAGCGCGGGTTGAAGCTTTCTTT.

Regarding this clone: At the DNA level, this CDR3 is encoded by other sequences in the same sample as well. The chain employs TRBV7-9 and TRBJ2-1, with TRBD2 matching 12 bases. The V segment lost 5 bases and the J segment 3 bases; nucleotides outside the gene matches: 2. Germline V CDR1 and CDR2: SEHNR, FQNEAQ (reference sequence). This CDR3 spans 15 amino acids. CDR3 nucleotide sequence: TGTGCCAGCAGCCGACTAGCGGGAGTCTACAATGAGCAGTTCTTC. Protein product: CASSRLAGVYNEQFF.

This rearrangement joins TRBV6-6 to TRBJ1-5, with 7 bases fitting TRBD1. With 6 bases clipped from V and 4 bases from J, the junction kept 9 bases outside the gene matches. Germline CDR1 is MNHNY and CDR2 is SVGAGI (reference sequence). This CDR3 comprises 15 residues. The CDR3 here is CASRDRKNPNQPQHF. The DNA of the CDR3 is TGTGCCAGCAGGGACAGGAAGAACCCAAATCAGCCCCAGCATTTT.

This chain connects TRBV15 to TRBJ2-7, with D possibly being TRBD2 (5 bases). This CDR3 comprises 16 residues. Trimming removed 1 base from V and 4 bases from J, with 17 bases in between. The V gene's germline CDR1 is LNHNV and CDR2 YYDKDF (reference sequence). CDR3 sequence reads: CATSRVGGPLTYEQYF. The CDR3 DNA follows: TGTGCCACCAGCAGAGTCGGAGGCCCTCTTACTTACGAGCAGTACTTC.

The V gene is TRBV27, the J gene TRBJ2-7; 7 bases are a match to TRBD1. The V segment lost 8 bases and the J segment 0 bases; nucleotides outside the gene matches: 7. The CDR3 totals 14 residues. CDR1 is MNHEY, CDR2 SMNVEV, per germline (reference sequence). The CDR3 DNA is TGTGCCAGCGGCCAGGGGGTGAGCTCCTACGAGCAGTACTTC. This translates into CASGQGVSSYEQYF.

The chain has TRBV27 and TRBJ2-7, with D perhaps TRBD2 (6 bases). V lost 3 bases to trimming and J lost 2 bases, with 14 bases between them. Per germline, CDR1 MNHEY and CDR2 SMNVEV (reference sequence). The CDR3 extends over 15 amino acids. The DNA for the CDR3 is TGTGCCAGCAGTTTTATTGGGACGGGGGCCTACGAGCAGTACTTC. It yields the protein CASSFIGTGAYEQYF.

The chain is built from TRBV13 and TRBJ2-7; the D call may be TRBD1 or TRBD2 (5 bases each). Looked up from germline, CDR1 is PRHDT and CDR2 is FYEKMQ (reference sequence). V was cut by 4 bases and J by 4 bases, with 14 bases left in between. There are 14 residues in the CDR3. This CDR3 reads CASSSRQTNYEQYF. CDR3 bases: TGTGCCAGCAGCTCAAGACAGACTAATTACGAGCAGTACTTC. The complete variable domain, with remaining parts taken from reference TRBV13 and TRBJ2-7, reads AAGVIQSPRHLIKEKRETATLKCYPIPRHDTVYWYQQGPGQDPQFLISFYEKMQSDKGSIPDRFSAQQFSDYHSELNMSSLELGDSALYFCASSSRQTNYEQYFGPGTRLTVT.